This T cell receptor beta chain was documented in a study of blood T cell repertoires in COVID-19. Overall study: T cells, B-cell-depleted T cells, or PBMCs supplied cDNA or gDNA.

Ages ranged from about 18 to 89 years, with residence in 24 US areas. Cohort assignment relied on participant-reported clinical history. The CDR3 sequence is 13 residues long. The ends were cut back, 7 bases at V and 6 bases at J, with 16 bases in the middle. Looked up from germline, CDR1 is MDHEN and CDR2 is SYDVKM. Original processing notes: Estimates of nucleated cell counts were drawn from the amplification of reference gene primers. Profiled with immunoSEQ multiplex PCR; TCRdb holds only in-frame clones, not every one. From that table come the V and J calls and clone size; the DNA was used to work out D and trimming. This sample yields 220,000 or so clones, of which roughly nine tenths are seen a single time; approximately 3.8% belongs to the top ten.

The chain has TRBV28 and TRBJ2-7; tentative D call: TRBD1 (5 bases). This receptor was identified in a woman younger than 30 in a cohort exposed to, infected with or recovered from COVID-19 (not recorded which). The sample taken for sequencing was PBMCs or T cells enriched from blood (not recorded which). The DNA of the CDR3 is TGTGCCAGCACCCCGGGCAGGGAAAGCGAGCAGTACTTC. Translated, it gives CASTPGRESEQYF.